The source of this T cell receptor (beta chain) is a study of cytomegalovirus exposure and HLA in healthy donors. The study, taken as a whole, reports: In vitro, three CMV-associated chains proved specific for CMV antigens. In a later analysis, V- and J-gene trimming of beta chains associated with a DCLRE1C missense variant, replicated independently.

The V end lost 5 bases, the J end lost 7 bases, and 11 bases lay between the germline ends. The CDR3 contains 12 residues. Germline loops: CDR1 SGHVS, CDR2 FNYEAQ. The primer mix had 60 Vbeta and 13 Jbeta primers. Sequencing was performed with immunoSEQ multiplex PCR; in TCRdb, only in-frame clones are kept and a portion is missing. This sample has roughly 120,000 clones, with about three quarters found just once. As concerns this clone: Its target is not known.

This clonotype was sampled from a human donor in good health. Sequenced: PBMCs. The chain combines TRBV7-6 with TRBJ1-2; tentative D call: TRBD1 (5 bases). This CDR3 is CASSGGSAGYTF. CDR3 nucleotides: TGTGCCAGCAGCGGGGGGTCCGCTGGCTACACCTTC. Full variable domain (rest looked up from reference TRBV7-6 and TRBJ1-2): GAGVSQSPRYKVTKRGQDVALRCDPISGHVSLYWYRQALGQGPEFLTYFNYEAQQDKSGLPNDRFSAERPEGSISTLTIQRTEQRDSAMYRCASSGGSAGYTFGSGTRLTVV.